This T cell receptor (beta chain) derives from a study of CD8 T cells in ankylosing spondylitis. General study points: The authors reported significant enrichment of disease-linked clones in matched ankylosing spondylitis synovial fluid. A TCR beta motif of seven or eight highly homologous variants appeared characteristic of ankylosing spondylitis blood. Certain motif variants had earlier been reported in reactive arthritis synovial fluid and blood.

With respect to this clonotype: What it binds is unknown.

Quantitative 5'-RACE was performed with molecular barcodes, and it yielded the TCR beta libraries. TCRdb reanalysed the 5' RACE reads using MiXCR and keeps one entry per CDR3 protein. The data contain about 540,000 distinct CDR3 sequences, about 13% of them seen just once; the ten biggest clones take up 6.8%. The V gene lost 6 bases and the J gene lost 0 bases, with 12 bases spanning the gap. Germline V CDR1 and CDR2: SNHLY, FYNNEI. The CDR3 is 15 residues long. The chain combines TRBV2 with TRBJ2-4; D is uncertain. Sequencing was carried out using blood, either unsorted or a sorted T cell fraction (not recorded which). The TCR originated in a male donor with ankylosing spondylitis. CDR3 nucleotides: TGTGCCAGCAGCGGGTTAGGTGTAGCCAAAAACATTCAGTACTTC. Translated, it gives CASSGLGVAKNIQYF.